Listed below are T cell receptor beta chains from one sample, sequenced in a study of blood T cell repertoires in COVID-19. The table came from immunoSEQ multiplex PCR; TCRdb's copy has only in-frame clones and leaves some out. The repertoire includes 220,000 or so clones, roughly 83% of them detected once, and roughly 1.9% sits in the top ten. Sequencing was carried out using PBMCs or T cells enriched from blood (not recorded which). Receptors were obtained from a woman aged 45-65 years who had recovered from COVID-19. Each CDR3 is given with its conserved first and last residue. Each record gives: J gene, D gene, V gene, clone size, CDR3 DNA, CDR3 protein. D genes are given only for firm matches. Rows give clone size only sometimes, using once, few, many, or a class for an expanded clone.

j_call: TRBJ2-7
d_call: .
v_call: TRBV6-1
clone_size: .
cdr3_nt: TGTGCCAGCAGTGAACTAGGCAGGGGGGTACCCTACGAGCAGTACTTC
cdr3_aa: CASSELGRGVPYEQYF

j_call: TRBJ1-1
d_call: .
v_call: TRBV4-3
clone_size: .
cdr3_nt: TGCGCCAGCAGCCAAGATTCTAGGAGGGACACTGAAGCTTTCTTT
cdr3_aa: CASSQDSRRDTEAFF

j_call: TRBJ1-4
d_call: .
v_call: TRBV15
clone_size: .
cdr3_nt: TGTGCCACCAGCAGAGCCGGGGTGGGTAATGAAAAACTGTTTTTT
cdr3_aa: CATSRAGVGNEKLFF

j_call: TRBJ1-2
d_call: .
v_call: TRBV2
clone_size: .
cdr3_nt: TGTGCCAGCAGTGGTTTAACTCGGGGACTAGATGATGGCTACACCTTC
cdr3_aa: CASSGLTRGLDDGYTF

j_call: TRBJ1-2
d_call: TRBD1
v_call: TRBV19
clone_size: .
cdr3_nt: TGTGCCAGTAGTACTCGGGACAGGGCTGGCTACACCTTC
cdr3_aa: CASSTRDRAGYTF

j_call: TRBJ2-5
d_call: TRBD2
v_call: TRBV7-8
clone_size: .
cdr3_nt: TGTGCCAGCAGCCCCAGGACTAGCGGGATCCAAGAGACCCAGTACTTC
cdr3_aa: CASSPRTSGIQETQYF

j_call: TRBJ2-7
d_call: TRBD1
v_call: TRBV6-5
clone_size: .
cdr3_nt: TGTGCCAGCAGTTACAGGGGACAGGGGTACTACGAGCAGTACTTC
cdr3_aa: CASSYRGQGYYEQYF

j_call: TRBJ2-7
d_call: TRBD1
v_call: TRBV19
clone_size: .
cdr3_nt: TGTGCCAGTAGCGATATAGGGACAGGGGCCTACGAGCAGTACTTC
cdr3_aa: CASSDIGTGAYEQYF

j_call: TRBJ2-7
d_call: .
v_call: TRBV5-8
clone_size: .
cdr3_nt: TGTGCCAGCAGCCAACGAGGTCCACGGGGGTACGAGCAGTACTTC
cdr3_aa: CASSQRGPRGYEQYF

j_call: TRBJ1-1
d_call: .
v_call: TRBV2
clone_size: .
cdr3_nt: TGTGCCAGCAGTGCGAAGACACAGGGTTGGGCTGAAGCTTTCTTT
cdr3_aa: CASSAKTQGWAEAFF

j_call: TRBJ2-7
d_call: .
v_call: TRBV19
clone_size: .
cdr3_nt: TGTGCCAGTAGTATAGGGGGGGACAGCTACGAGCAGTACTTC
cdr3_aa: CASSIGGDSYEQYF

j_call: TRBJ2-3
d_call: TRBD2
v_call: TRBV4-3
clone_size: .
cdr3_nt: TGCGCCAGCAGCCAACAGGCGGGGGGCACAGATACGCAGTATTTT
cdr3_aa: CASSQQAGGTDTQYF

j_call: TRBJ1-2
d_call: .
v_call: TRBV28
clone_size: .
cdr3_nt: TGTGCCAGCAGTTTGCGTGGAGGTTATGGCTACACCTTC
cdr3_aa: CASSLRGGYGYTF

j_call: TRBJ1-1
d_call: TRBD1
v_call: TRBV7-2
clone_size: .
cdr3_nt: TGTGCCAGCAGCCCGCGGACAGGGGCCGGCACTGAAGCTTTCTTT
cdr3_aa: CASSPRTGAGTEAFF

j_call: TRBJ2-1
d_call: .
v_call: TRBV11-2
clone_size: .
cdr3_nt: TGTGCCAGCACCGGGCGGGCCGAGCGGTTCTTC
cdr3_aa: CASTGRAERFF

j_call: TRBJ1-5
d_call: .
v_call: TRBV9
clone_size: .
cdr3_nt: TGTGCCAGCAGTCTAACGTCTCAAACTAATCAGCCCCAGCATTTT
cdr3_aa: CASSLTSQTNQPQHF

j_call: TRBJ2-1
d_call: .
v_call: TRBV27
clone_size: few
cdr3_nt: TGTGCCAGCAGTATACGGGGGGCCACCTACAATGAGCAGTTCTTC
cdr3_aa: CASSIRGATYNEQFF

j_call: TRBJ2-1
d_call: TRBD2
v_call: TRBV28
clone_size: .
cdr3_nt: TGTGCCAGCAGTTTAGCGGGAGTAAGGTACAATGAGCAGTTCTTC
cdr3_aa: CASSLAGVRYNEQFF

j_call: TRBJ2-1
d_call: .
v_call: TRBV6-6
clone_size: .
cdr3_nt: TGTGCCAGCAGTTATCACAGGGTCAATGAGCAGTTCTTC
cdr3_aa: CASSYHRVNEQFF

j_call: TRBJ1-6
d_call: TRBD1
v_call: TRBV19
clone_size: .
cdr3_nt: TGTGCCAGTAGGAACCCGGGACAGGGGGTCTTTGGGGATTCACCCCTCCACTTT
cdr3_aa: CASRNPGQGVFGDSPLHF

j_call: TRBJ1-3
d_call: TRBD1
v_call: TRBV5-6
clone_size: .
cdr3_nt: TGTGCCAGCAGCTTGGGGGGACAGATTGGAAACACCATATATTTT
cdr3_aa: CASSLGGQIGNTIYF

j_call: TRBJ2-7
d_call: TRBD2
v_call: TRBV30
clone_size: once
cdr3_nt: TGTGCCTGGACTAGCGGGACCCTATACGAGCAGTACTTC
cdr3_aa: CAWTSGTLYEQYF

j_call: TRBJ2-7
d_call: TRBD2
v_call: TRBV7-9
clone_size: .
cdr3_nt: TGTGCCAGCAGCTCCTATACCGGGACTAGCTATAGGTCCTACGAGCAGTACTTC
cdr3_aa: CASSSYTGTSYRSYEQYF

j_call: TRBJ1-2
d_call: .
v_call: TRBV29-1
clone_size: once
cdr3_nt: TGCAGCGTTGAAGAAGGGCAGGGGATAAAGTATGGCTACACCTTC
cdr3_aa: CSVEEGQGIKYGYTF

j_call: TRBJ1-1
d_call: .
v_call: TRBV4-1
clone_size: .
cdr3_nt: TGCGCCAGCAGCCAAGTAGCTCATTTGAACACTGAAGCTTTCTTT
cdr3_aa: CASSQVAHLNTEAFF

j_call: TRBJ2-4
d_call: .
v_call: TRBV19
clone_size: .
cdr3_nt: TGTGCCAGTAGTCCCGGCGACAGGATTCGAAACATTCAGTACTTC
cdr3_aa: CASSPGDRIRNIQYF

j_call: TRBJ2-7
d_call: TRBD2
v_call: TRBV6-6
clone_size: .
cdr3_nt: TGTGCCAGCAGTTCCATGTCTAGCGGAACATACGAGCAGTACTTC
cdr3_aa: CASSSMSSGTYEQYF

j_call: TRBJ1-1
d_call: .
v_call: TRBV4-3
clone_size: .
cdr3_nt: TGCGCCAGCAGCCAAGTCTCCGGGAACACTGAAGCTTTCTTT
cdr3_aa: CASSQVSGNTEAFF

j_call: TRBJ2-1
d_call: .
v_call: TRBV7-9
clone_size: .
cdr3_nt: TGTGCCAGCAGCTTACGTCAGGGGAGATACAATGAGCAGTTCTTC
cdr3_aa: CASSLRQGRYNEQFF

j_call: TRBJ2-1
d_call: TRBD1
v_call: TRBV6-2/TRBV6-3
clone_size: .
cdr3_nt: TGTGCCAGCAGTCCACTCCGGGACAGAGAATACGAGCAGTTCTTC
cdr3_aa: CASSPLRDREYEQFF

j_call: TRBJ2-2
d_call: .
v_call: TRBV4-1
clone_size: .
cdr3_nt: TGCGCCAGCAGCAGGACAAGATGGGGAGGGGAGCTGTTTTTT
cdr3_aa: CASSRTRWGGELFF

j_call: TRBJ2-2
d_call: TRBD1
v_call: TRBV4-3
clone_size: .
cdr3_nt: TGCGCCAGCGGGGGACAGGGGGCGCCAACCGGGGAGCTGTTTTTT
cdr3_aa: CASGGQGAPTGELFF

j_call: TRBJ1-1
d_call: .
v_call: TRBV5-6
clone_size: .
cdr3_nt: TGTGCCAGCAGCTCCCTGACAGTAAACACTGAAGCTTTCTTT
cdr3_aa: CASSSLTVNTEAFF

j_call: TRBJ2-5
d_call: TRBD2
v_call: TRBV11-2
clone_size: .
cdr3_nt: TGTGCCAGCAGCTTAGTGCCAGCGGGAGGAAAAGAGACCCAGTACTTC
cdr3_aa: CASSLVPAGGKETQYF

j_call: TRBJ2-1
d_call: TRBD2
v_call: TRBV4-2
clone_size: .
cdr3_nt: TGTGCCAGCAGCCAAGACGGGGGGACCGATCACAATGAGCAGTTCTTC
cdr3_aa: CASSQDGGTDHNEQFF

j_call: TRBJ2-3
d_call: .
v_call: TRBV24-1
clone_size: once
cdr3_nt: TGTGCCACCAGTGAACCGGACGGAGGAGGTTTAGATACGCAGTATTTT
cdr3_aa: CATSEPDGGGLDTQYF

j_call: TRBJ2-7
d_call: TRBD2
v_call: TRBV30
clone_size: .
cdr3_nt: TGTGCCTGGAGTGCTCTAGCGGGAACCGAGCAGTACTTC
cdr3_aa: CAWSALAGTEQYF

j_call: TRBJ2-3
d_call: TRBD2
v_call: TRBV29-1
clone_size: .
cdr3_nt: TGCAGCGCCGGAGGCGGGAGGACAGATACGCAGTATTTT
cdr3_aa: CSAGGGRTDTQYF

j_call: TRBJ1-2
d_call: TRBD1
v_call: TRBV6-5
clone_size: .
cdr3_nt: TGTGCCAGCAACCTACAGGGGGAGCTTAACTATGGCTACACCTTC
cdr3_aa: CASNLQGELNYGYTF

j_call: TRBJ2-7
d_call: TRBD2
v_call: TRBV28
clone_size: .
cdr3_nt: TGTGCCACCCACCTGCCTAGCGGCTCCTACGAGCAGTACTTC
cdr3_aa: CATHLPSGSYEQYF

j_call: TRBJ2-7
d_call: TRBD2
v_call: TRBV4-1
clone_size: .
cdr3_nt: TGCGCCAGCAGCCCGAGACTAGCGGGAGCAACAACCTACGAGCAGTACTTC
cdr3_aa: CASSPRLAGATTYEQYF

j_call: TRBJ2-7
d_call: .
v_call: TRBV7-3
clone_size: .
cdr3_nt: TGTGCCAGCAGCTTAGGGGCAGGCTGGGACGAGCAGTACTTC
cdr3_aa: CASSLGAGWDEQYF